Listed here is a single T cell receptor (beta chain). Its cognate antigen is unknown. Only in-frame clones appear in the TCRdb table, and some are missing; sequencing was by immunoSEQ multiplex PCR. The sample carries about 19,000 clones, approximately 74% recorded once. Busulfan-fludarabine conditioning, marrow transplant, and cyclophosphamide on days +3 and +4 were administered. The data originate from a study of T cells after posttransplantation cyclophosphamide. Study-level findings and limits: TRB clonality was highly associated with recipient CMV seropositivity and reactivation.

The CDR3 contains 14 residues. Trimming stripped 0 bases from V and 3 bases from J, with 9 bases between. CDR1 and CDR2 from the germline V gene are PRHDT and FYEKMQ (reference sequence). The V and J genes are TRBV13 and TRBJ2-7, with a weak D call TRBD1 (5 bases). Sequencing was performed on PBMCs, taken after an allogeneic stem cell transplant with post-transplant cyclophosphamide. This receptor was obtained from a male patient younger than 45 who received an allogeneic stem cell transplant from a related donor, was CMV-positive, and had acute GVHD only. Some T cells here may be from the graft donor. The CDR3 here is CASSLGGRDYEQYF. DNA of the CDR3: TGTGCCAGCAGCTTAGGTGGCAGGGACTACGAGCAGTACTTC.